This is a list of T cell receptor beta chains from one sample in a study of T cell clusters in autoimmune cytopenias. Using the multiplex PCR reads, TCRdb records one entry per CDR3 protein without DNA. Its clone listing holds under 9,500 distinct CDR3 sequences. The sample consisted of peripheral blood. The receptor set was obtained from a human donor with an autoimmune cytopenia or autoimmune hepatitis (not recorded which). The CDR3 runs from the conserved cysteine through the conserved F or W. The order of the fields is V gene, CDR3 length, J gene, clone size, CDR3 protein. The size of a clone is reported for some rows only, either as once, few or many, or as a class for expanded clones.

V: TRBV5-1; length: 16; J: TRBJ2-2; size: medium-sized; CDR3: CASSPRGQRNTGELFF
V: TRBV6-6; length: 14; J: TRBJ2-4; size: NA; CDR3: CASSHRGTKNIQYF
V: TRBV27; length: 16; J: TRBJ1-6; size: NA; CDR3: CASSYKGARGNSPLHF
V: TRBV7-2; length: 14; J: TRBJ2-3; size: NA; CDR3: CASSLAGLADTQYF
V: TRBV19; length: 13; J: TRBJ1-1; size: NA; CDR3: CASSINRDTEAFF
V: TRBV10-3; length: 15; J: TRBJ1-1; size: NA; CDR3: CAIRGHPGGPTEAFF
V: TRBV27; length: 13; J: TRBJ2-7; size: medium-sized; CDR3: CASSLNQGYEQYF
V: TRBV5-4; length: 14; J: TRBJ1-2; size: NA; CDR3: CASGLGLAVYGYTF
V: TRBV18; length: 15; J: TRBJ1-6; size: medium-sized; CDR3: CASSQGFDSNSPLHF
V: TRBV30; length: 15; J: TRBJ2-2; size: medium-sized; CDR3: CAWSVIRTGTGELFF
V: TRBV20-1; length: 13; J: TRBJ2-7; size: NA; CDR3: CSAPDRATYEQYF
V: TRBV5-6; length: 14; J: TRBJ2-7; size: NA; CDR3: CASSFSQGAGEQYF
V: TRBV12-3/TRBV12-4; length: 14; J: TRBJ1-5; size: medium-sized; CDR3: CASSLRQSRQPQHF
V: TRBV13; length: 12; J: TRBJ2-5; size: NA; CDR3: CASARGRETQYF
V: TRBV6-2/TRBV6-3; length: 17; J: TRBJ2-7; size: NA; CDR3: CASSYSPKVHSSYEQYF
V: TRBV7-9; length: 14; J: TRBJ2-1; size: NA; CDR3: CASSLGLADNEQFF
V: TRBV30; length: 16; J: TRBJ1-3; size: medium-sized; CDR3: CAWREAQGLAGNTIYF
V: TRBV5-6; length: 13; J: TRBJ1-4; size: medium-sized; CDR3: CASSLFETLKLFF
V: TRBV6-5; length: 12; J: TRBJ2-2; size: medium-sized; CDR3: CASSLRRGELFF
V: TRBV7-9; length: 13; J: TRBJ2-3; size: NA; CDR3: CASRPGFPDTQYF
V: TRBV19; length: 14; J: TRBJ1-6; size: NA; CDR3: CASSISNPDSPLHF
V: TRBV6-1; length: 15; J: TRBJ2-7; size: NA; CDR3: CASSSGQGPPYEQYF
V: TRBV6-5; length: 11; J: TRBJ2-1; size: medium-sized; CDR3: CASSYTNEQFF
V: TRBV27; length: 17; J: TRBJ2-3; size: medium-sized; CDR3: CASSVDGTSPESDTQYF
V: TRBV12-3/TRBV12-4; length: 14; J: TRBJ1-1; size: NA; CDR3: CASRKQGANTEAFF
V: TRBV12-3/TRBV12-4; length: 14; J: TRBJ1-6; size: NA; CDR3: CASSFGTNGSPLHF
V: TRBV6-5; length: 15; J: TRBJ1-3; size: medium-sized; CDR3: CASSRDPYPGNTIYF
V: TRBV29-1; length: 14; J: TRBJ2-2; size: medium-sized; CDR3: CSAGQGFNTGELFF
V: TRBV30; length: 13; J: TRBJ1-1; size: NA; CDR3: CAWSVLPGQGAFF
V: TRBV18; length: 15; J: TRBJ1-2; size: NA; CDR3: CASSPSGQPGYGYTF
V: TRBV7-9; length: 18; J: TRBJ2-1; size: NA; CDR3: CASSLGSISGGAYNEQFF
V: TRBV20-1; length: 14; J: TRBJ2-2; size: NA; CDR3: CSASPAGVGGELFF
V: TRBV20-1; length: 14; J: TRBJ2-7; size: NA; CDR3: CSASPTGAPYEQYF
V: TRBV20-1; length: 15; J: TRBJ2-3; size: NA; CDR3: CSASPTSGGGDTQYF
V: TRBV6-5; length: 18; J: TRBJ1-4; size: NA; CDR3: CASSYSTGDKRTNEKLFF
V: TRBV29-1; length: 13; J: TRBJ2-3; size: medium-sized; CDR3: CSVYTGGADTQYF
V: TRBV12-3/TRBV12-4; length: 15; J: TRBJ2-7; size: medium-sized; CDR3: CASSLNRDRAYEQYF
V: TRBV6-2/TRBV6-3; length: 14; J: TRBJ1-6; size: NA; CDR3: CASSAFGSNSPLHF
V: TRBV5-1; length: 15; J: TRBJ1-1; size: NA; CDR3: CASSREGTMNTEAFF
V: TRBV6-5; length: 14; J: TRBJ1-5; size: medium-sized; CDR3: CASRPGQARQPQHF
V: TRBV11-2; length: 16; J: TRBJ1-2; size: NA; CDR3: CASSSTGTALFEGYTF
V: TRBV6-2/TRBV6-3; length: 15; J: TRBJ1-1; size: NA; CDR3: CASRTSGTMNTEAFF
V: TRBV6-6; length: 17; J: TRBJ1-1; size: NA; CDR3: CASSLIKGWTGVTEAFF
V: TRBV29-1; length: 17; J: TRBJ2-1; size: NA; CDR3: CSVASWDRAYSYNEQFF
V: TRBV6-6; length: 12; J: TRBJ1-2; size: NA; CDR3: CASSYVGGGYTF
V: TRBV7-2; length: 13; J: TRBJ1-6; size: NA; CDR3: CASSLSRASPLHF
V: TRBV5-6; length: 15; J: TRBJ1-4; size: NA; CDR3: CASSLVGQGGEKLFF
V: TRBV6-5; length: 14; J: TRBJ1-5; size: NA; CDR3: CASSYSNDLQPQHF
V: TRBV6-5; length: 12; J: TRBJ1-4; size: NA; CDR3: CASSPGQAKLFF
V: TRBV27; length: 14; J: TRBJ1-6; size: medium-sized; CDR3: CASSLEGYNSPLHF
V: TRBV11-2; length: 14; J: TRBJ1-4; size: NA; CDR3: CASSLPGAYEKLFF
V: TRBV10-3; length: 13; J: TRBJ2-7; size: medium-sized; CDR3: CAVRGQGSYEQYF
V: TRBV19; length: 15; J: TRBJ2-5; size: medium-sized; CDR3: CASSIAGRTKRTQYF